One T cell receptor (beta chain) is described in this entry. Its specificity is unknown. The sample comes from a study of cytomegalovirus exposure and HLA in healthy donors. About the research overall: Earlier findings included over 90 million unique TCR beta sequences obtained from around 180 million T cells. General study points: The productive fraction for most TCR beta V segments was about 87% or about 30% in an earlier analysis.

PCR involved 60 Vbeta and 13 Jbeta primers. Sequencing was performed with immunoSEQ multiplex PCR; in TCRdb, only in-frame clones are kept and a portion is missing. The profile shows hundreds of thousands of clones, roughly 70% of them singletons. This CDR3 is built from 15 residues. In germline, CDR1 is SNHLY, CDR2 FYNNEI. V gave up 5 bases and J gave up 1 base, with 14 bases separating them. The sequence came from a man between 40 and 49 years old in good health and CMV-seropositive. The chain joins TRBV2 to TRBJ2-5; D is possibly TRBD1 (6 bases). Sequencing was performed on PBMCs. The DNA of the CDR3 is TGTGCCAGCAGTTCCCTCGGACAGATCCAAGAGACCCAGTACTTC. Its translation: CASSSLGQIQETQYF.